A single sample gave rise to the 13 T cell receptor beta chains below, sequenced in a study of post-analysis software for immune sequencing data. Study-level points and caveats: Five or six TRBV segments were significantly more frequent in patients than in controls. TRBV5-6, TRBV5-1 and TRBV20-1 were among these segments.

Included in the TCR beta cDNA libraries were unique molecular identifiers. TCRdb ran MiXCR on the PCR reads and lists one entry per CDR3 protein. The sample has fewer than 850,000 distinct CDR3 sequences; approximately 44% are singletons. These receptors are not linked to any known antigen. Sample: blood. The source of these receptors is a girl between 5 and 17 years old with multiple sclerosis.

This chain links TRBV3-1 with TRBJ2-1; D is possibly TRBD1 or TRBD2 (5 bases each). The end of the DNA fits TRBJ2-7 better, so the J call may be wrong. Germline CDR1 reads LGHDT; CDR2 reads YNNKEL (reference sequence). This CDR3 has 16 amino acids. The CDR3 DNA reads as TGTGCCAGCAGCCAAGATGTTGCGCTGGGGACCCTCGAGCAGTACTTC. Protein sequence: CASSQDVALGTLEQYF.

This chain joins TRBV3-1 and TRBJ1-2; D call uncertain. With 0 bases removed from V and 4 bases from J, the gap between germline ends came to 6 bases. CDR1 and CDR2 (germline): LGHDT, YNNKEL (reference sequence). CDR3 size: 13 residues. The DNA for the CDR3 is TGTGCCAGCAGCCAAGACAATAGCTATGGCTACACCTTC. Its translation: CASSQDNSYGYTF.

This clonotype appeared a few times. This sequence joins TRBV29-1 and TRBJ1-4; D not certain. Germline CDR1 is SQVTM and CDR2 is ANQGSEA. Trimming cost V 6 bases and J 3 bases, with 11 bases left between them. The CDR3 contains 13 residues. CDR3 in DNA: TGCAGCGTCTCAACCTCGGCTAATGAAAAACTGTTTTTT. Amino acids: CSVSTSANEKLFF.

The chain combines TRBV24-1 with TRBJ1-1, with a possible D match to TRBD1 (6 bases). The CDR3 loop spans 16 amino acids. Trimming removed 5 bases at V and 3 bases at J, with 18 bases between. The V gene's germline CDR1 is KGHDR and CDR2 SFDVKD. The CDR3 DNA sequence: TGTGCCACCAGTGCCCCAGAGGGGGGTCGGGACACTGAAGCTTTCTTT. Protein: CATSAPEGGRDTEAFF.

This clonotype is a singleton in its sample. The rearrangement uses TRBV7-8 and TRBJ2-7, with 13 bases fitting TRBD2. J was trimmed by 5 bases and V by 5 bases; bases with no gene match: 3. Per germline, CDR1 SGHVS and CDR2 FQNEAQ. The CDR3 covers 14 residues. CDR3 DNA sequence: TGTGCCAGCAGCATAGGACTAGCGGGAGACGAGCAGTACTTC. It is translated as CASSIGLAGDEQYF.

CDR3 DNA sequence: TGTGCCAGCAGCCAAGAGGGGCTAGCGGGGAACTCCTACGAGCAGTACTTC. It codes for CASSQEGLAGNSYEQYF. This sequence joins TRBV3-1 and TRBJ2-7; 9 bases are a match to TRBD2. CDR3 length: 17 amino acids. Trimming took 0 bases from V and 0 from J; bases not matched to a gene: 6. Germline values: CDR1 LGHDT, CDR2 YNNKEL (reference sequence).

The V gene is TRBV6-1, the J gene TRBJ2-1, with 10 bases aligning to TRBD2. The CDR3 has 16 amino acids. V lost 4 bases and J lost 5; bases outside the gene matches: 8. CDR1 and CDR2 from the germline V gene are MNHNS and SASEGT. CDR3 protein: CASSVTGTSVNNEQFF. The DNA of the CDR3 is TGTGCCAGCAGTGTCACCGGGACTAGCGTTAACAATGAGCAGTTCTTC.

This clonotype was found a few times. This rearrangement joins TRBV4-1 to TRBJ2-3; no clear D gene. CDR1 MGHRA and CDR2 YSYEKL come from the germline V gene. Trimming took off 4 bases at V and 4 bases at J, with 9 bases between the two ends. This CDR3 is built from 13 residues. The CDR3 reads CASSLSTPDTQYF. The CDR3 DNA sequence: TGCGCCAGCAGCCTGAGTACCCCAGATACGCAGTATTTT.

The chain employs TRBV15 and TRBJ2-1; D gene uncertain. CDR1 LNHNV and CDR2 YYDKDF come from the germline V gene (reference sequence). V lost 1 base and J 8 bases, leaving 18 bases between the germline ends. This CDR3 spans 16 amino acids. Here the CDR3 DNA reads TGTGCCACCAGCAGAGTTGGCTTTGGGTCGGGCGATGAGCAGTTCTTC. Its protein is CATSRVGFGSGDEQFF.

The chain employs TRBV7-3 and TRBJ2-3, with 9 bases that match TRBD2. From germline, CDR1 is SGHTA and CDR2 FQGTGA. This CDR3 region has 17 residues. Unmatched junction bases numbered 13, after V lost 5 bases and J lost 4 bases. The CDR3: CASSLRGPGLASDTQYF. CDR3 in DNA: TGTGCCAGCAGCCTCCGGGGCCCGGGACTAGCATCAGATACGCAGTATTTT.

This clonotype has only a few counts. V gene TRBV6-6 combines with J gene TRBJ2-1, with TRBD2 matching over 9 bases. CDR3 length equals 17 residues. CDR1 is MNHNY and CDR2 is SVGAGI in the germline V gene (reference sequence). J gave up 7 bases and V 5 bases, and 15 bases lay outside the gene matches. The CDR3 region is CASSPHGAGGPRNEQFF. The DNA of the CDR3 is TGTGCCAGCAGTCCGCATGGGGCGGGAGGGCCGAGGAATGAGCAGTTCTTC.

The V and J genes are TRBV7-2 and TRBJ2-1; TRBD2 agrees at 7 bases. Losses at the gene ends were 5 bases for V and 8 bases for J; bases not matched to a gene: 12. CDR1 is SGHTA and CDR2 is FQGNSA in the germline V gene. The CDR3 spans 15 residues. CDR3 bases: TGTGCCAGCAGCACTTACGGGGCGGGAGACTATGAGCAGTTCTTC. The encoded protein is CASSTYGAGDYEQFF.

The chain uses TRBV6-5 and TRBJ1-1; no reliable D call. Germline V gene lookup returns CDR1 MNHEY and CDR2 SVGAGI. The CDR3 contains 14 residues. The ends were cut back, 0 bases at V and 1 base at J, with 6 bases in the middle. CDR3 sequence: CASSYSMGNTEAFF. Here the CDR3 DNA reads TGTGCCAGCAGTTACTCCATGGGGAACACTGAAGCTTTCTTT.